Listed below are T cell receptor beta chains from one sample, sequenced in a study of blood T cell repertoires in COVID-19. Clones were sequenced by immunoSEQ multiplex PCR, and TCRdb holds only the in-frame ones, with some missing. The sample lists 100,000 or so clones; around 81% were seen once. The source material was peripheral blood. The receptors originated from an elderly man with acute or convalescent COVID-19. Each CDR3 is given with its conserved first and last residue. D genes are given only for firm matches. Clone size appears in some rows only: once, few, many, or a class for an expanded clone.

J | D | size | V | DNA | CDR3
TRBJ1-5 | TRBD1 | . | TRBV7-2 | TGTGCCAGCAGCTTAGCCTCAGGGACAGGGACGGATCAGCCCCAGCATTTT | CASSLASGTGTDQPQHF
TRBJ2-5 | . | . | TRBV10-3 | TGTGCCATCAGTGAACGGGAGGAGACCCAGTACTTC | CAISEREETQYF
TRBJ2-2 | TRBD1 | . | TRBV9 | TGTGCCAGCAACGGACAGGGGGGCACCGGGGAGCTGTTTTTT | CASNGQGGTGELFF
TRBJ2-6 | TRBD1 | . | TRBV29-1 | TGCAGCGTTGGAGGGACAGCCTCTGGGGCCAACGTCCTGACTTTC | CSVGGTASGANVLTF
TRBJ1-5 | TRBD1 | . | TRBV28 | TGTGCCAGCAGTTCTCCCGGGACAGGGGGCAATCAGCCCCAGCATTTT | CASSSPGTGGNQPQHF
TRBJ2-1 | TRBD1 | . | TRBV7-2 | TGTGCCAGCAGCTTGACCGGGACAGAGTCCTACAATGAGCAGTTCTTC | CASSLTGTESYNEQFF
TRBJ1-1 | . | . | TRBV19 | TGTGCCAGTAGTATTGGCAGGGAAAACACTGAAGCTTTCTTT | CASSIGRENTEAFF
TRBJ2-3 | . | . | TRBV4-1 | TGCGCCAGCAGCCAAGATATCCCAGATACGCAGTATTTT | CASSQDIPDTQYF
TRBJ2-1 | . | . | TRBV24-1 | TGTGCCACCAGTGATTCTAGGAAAGAATCCCCCTACAATGAGCAGTTCTTC | CATSDSRKESPYNEQFF
TRBJ2-2 | . | . | TRBV2 | TGTGCCAGCAGTGAACGGCCAGGGGCGGGTACCGGGGAGCTGTTTTTT | CASSERPGAGTGELFF
TRBJ2-6 | . | . | TRBV18 | TGTGCCAGCTCACCACCCAACCCATTACCCGGCTCTGGGGCCAACGTCCTGACTTTC | CASSPPNPLPGSGANVLTF
TRBJ2-3 | . | . | TRBV7-9 | TGTGCCAGCTCGAAAGAGGGGCGTACGGATACGCAGTATTTT | CASSKEGRTDTQYF
TRBJ2-6 | TRBD1 | . | TRBV27 | TGTGCCAGCAGTTTAAGGGGGCCAGTAGCCAACGTCCTGACTTTC | CASSLRGPVANVLTF
TRBJ2-3 | TRBD1 | few | TRBV7-3 | TGTGCCAGCAGCTTCGGGACAGGGCTCGCAGATACGCAGTATTTT | CASSFGTGLADTQYF
TRBJ2-1 | TRBD2 | . | TRBV19 | TGTGCCAGTAGTACCCGGACTAGCGGGAGGGATCCCCTTCTGAATGAGCAGTTCTTC | CASSTRTSGRDPLLNEQFF
TRBJ2-7 | . | . | TRBV14 | TGTGCCAGCAGCCAGGGGCTGGTGAGAGAGCAGTACTTC | CASSQGLVREQYF
TRBJ2-7 | TRBD1 | . | TRBV5-1 | TGCGCCAGCAGCCGGGACAGGCGCTCCTACGAGCAGTACTTC | CASSRDRRSYEQYF
TRBJ1-2 | . | . | TRBV4-3 | TGCGCCAGCAGCCAAGACAGGGGCCGGGGCTACACCTTC | CASSQDRGRGYTF
TRBJ1-1 | . | . | TRBV7-2 | TGTGCCAGCAGCTTAGGCGCCGGGATGAACACTGAAGCTTTCTTT | CASSLGAGMNTEAFF
TRBJ1-1 | . | . | TRBV19 | TGTGCCAGTAGTATTCCGGGGAGAGCCCGGAACACTGAAGCTTTCTTT | CASSIPGRARNTEAFF
TRBJ1-1 | TRBD1 | . | TRBV6-4 | TGTGCCAGCAGAGACAGGGAGCACACTGAAGCTTTCTTT | CASRDREHTEAFF
TRBJ1-1 | . | . | TRBV29-1 | TGCAGCGTTGCTGATGGCTCGAACACTGAAGCTTTCTTT | CSVADGSNTEAFF
TRBJ2-1 | TRBD1 | . | TRBV29-1 | TGCAGCGTTGAAGACCCGGGACAGGGATACAATGAGCAGTTCTTC | CSVEDPGQGYNEQFF
TRBJ2-7 | . | . | TRBV28 | TGTGCCAGCGGGCTTGGGGGGGGCAGAAACGAGCAGTACTTC | CASGLGGGRNEQYF
TRBJ1-5 | . | . | TRBV2 | TGTGCCAGCAGCTCCGACAGAAATCAGCCCCAGCATTTT | CASSSDRNQPQHF
TRBJ2-6 | . | . | TRBV29-1 | TGCAGCGTCGGGTTCCCTGGGGCCAACGTCCTGACTTTC | CSVGFPGANVLTF